A selection of T cell receptor beta chains follows, all from one sample in a study of blood T cell repertoires in COVID-19. Assay: immunoSEQ multiplex PCR; the TCRdb copy retains only in-frame clones and omits some. The table lists fewer than 80,000 clones, around nine tenths of them singletons. The sequencing input was peripheral blood. These receptors all stem from a human donor in a cohort sampled during active COVID-19. Each CDR3 is given with its conserved first and last residue. Each record gives: V gene, J gene, CDR3 protein.

>TRBV7-2|TRBJ2-2
CASSFRTGGVTGELFF
>TRBV14|TRBJ1-2
CASSQVWRREPYTF
>TRBV2|TRBJ1-5
CASSPEGLGNQPQHF
>TRBV5-1|TRBJ1-6
CASRPDSYNSPLHF
>TRBV27|TRBJ1-2
CASSSRDRVYGYTF
>TRBV15|TRBJ1-6
CATSRGVGNSPLHF
>TRBV2|TRBJ2-7
CASRVTVGEQYF
>TRBV19|TRBJ2-7
CAQNGVTVLRGEQYF
>TRBV6-2/TRBV6-3|TRBJ1-1
CASSLRQGRYTEAFF
>TRBV27|TRBJ1-2
CATSQGTRGYGYTF
>TRBV6-5|TRBJ2-7
CASSYNLAGPYEQYF
>TRBV10-2|TRBJ1-5
CASMVGVGQPQHF
>TRBV10-2|TRBJ2-4
CASSEFSGGAAKNIQYF
>TRBV3-1/TRBV3-2|TRBJ2-2
CASSLGDKGNTGELFF
>TRBV3-1/TRBV3-2|TRBJ2-3
CASSQEAFRSDTQYF
>TRBV19|TRBJ1-6
CASSEGGRINSPLHF
>TRBV19|TRBJ1-2
CASSPDRGLYGYTF
>TRBV3-1/TRBV3-2|TRBJ2-3
CASSTRRDRGCSQYF
>TRBV7-3|TRBJ2-3
CASSLGGATDTQYF
>TRBV2|TRBJ1-1
CASSPSVGAEAFF
>TRBV29-1|TRBJ1-1
CSVRDRVNTEAFF
>TRBV12-2|TRBJ1-5
CASRLARGEKQPQHF
>TRBV7-2|TRBJ1-6
CASSPGYSPLHF
>TRBV28|TRBJ2-2
CASSLGGGKAGELFF
>TRBV18|TRBJ2-7
CASAIGQGANEQYF
>TRBV30|TRBJ2-1
CAWEGGRGNEQFF
>TRBV28|TRBJ1-5
CASSLSPDRGGQPQHF
>TRBV24-1|TRBJ2-2
CATSAPEGGATNTGELFF
>TRBV7-9|TRBJ2-5
CASSLGTSGWELETQYF
>TRBV18|TRBJ2-7
CASSPGLSYEQYF
>TRBV5-6|TRBJ1-2
CASIKSPGQLYGYTF
>TRBV10-1|TRBJ1-1
CASSDSGGNTEAFF
>TRBV19|TRBJ2-4
CASSIDLAGGQNIQYF
>TRBV7-2|TRBJ2-1
CASSSLYNEQFF
>TRBV28|TRBJ1-3
CASRSRSGNTIYF
>TRBV3-1/TRBV3-2|TRBJ2-3
CASSQGTATDTQYF
>TRBV27|TRBJ1-5
CASSSISGPNQPQHF
>TRBV28|TRBJ2-7
CASSLLTSGDPPYEQYF
>TRBV5-1|TRBJ2-7
CASSSRIGGGEQYF
>TRBV27|TRBJ2-7
CASSLLGGIYEQYF